The clone carrying this TCR beta chain was counted many times. Its antigen is undetermined. This CDR3 is built from 14 residues. From germline, CDR1 is SGHVS and CDR2 FNYEAQ. The junction had 1 base not matched to a gene; V was cut back by 4 bases and J by 7 bases. This sample stems from a study of human T cells and chemical hapten exposure. Study in general: The use of 2% DPC on approximately 2 cm by approximately 2 cm of upper inner arm skin constituted sensitization. Notes on the study in general: Donors, who had alopecia, may show an immune response that differs from healthy people's.

Unique molecular identifiers were attached to individual cDNA molecules within the library. In TCRdb, the RACE reads were re-called with MiXCR into one record per CDR3 protein. The sample lists 62,000 or so distinct CDR3 sequences, 9.5% to 12% occurring once. Time point described: pre-sensitization, week 0. Stated treatment: therapeutic diphenylcyclopropenone sensitization with weekly scalp DPC. The starting material was whole blood, obtained in connection with sensitization to the hapten diphenylcyclopropenone (DPC). This chain uses TRBV7-6 with TRBJ1-6; 10 nucleotides align to TRBD1. The TCR comes from a woman aged 45-60 years with alopecia areata. Some clones in this sample may be carry-over from other donors' samples. The CDR3: CASSSDRGNSPLHF. The CDR3 DNA reads as TGTGCCAGCAGCTCGGACAGGGGGAATTCACCCCTCCACTTT.